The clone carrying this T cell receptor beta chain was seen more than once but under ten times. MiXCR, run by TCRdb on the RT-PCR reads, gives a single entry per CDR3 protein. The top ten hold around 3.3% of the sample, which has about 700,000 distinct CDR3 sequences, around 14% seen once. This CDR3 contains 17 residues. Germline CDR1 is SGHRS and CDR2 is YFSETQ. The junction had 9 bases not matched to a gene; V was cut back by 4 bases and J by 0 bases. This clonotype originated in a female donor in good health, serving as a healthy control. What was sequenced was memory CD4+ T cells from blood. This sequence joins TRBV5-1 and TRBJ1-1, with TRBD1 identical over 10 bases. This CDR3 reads CASSPRGQGGLNTEAFF. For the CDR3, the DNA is TGCGCCAGCAGCCCGAGAGGACAGGGGGGTCTGAACACTGAAGCTTTCTTT. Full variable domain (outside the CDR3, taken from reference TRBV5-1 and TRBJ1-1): KAGVTQTPRYLIKTRGQQVTLSCSPISGHRSVSWYQQTPGQGLQFLFEYFSETQRNKGNFPGRFSGRQFSNSRSEMNVSTLELGDSALYLCASSPRGQGGLNTEAFFGQGTRLTVV.